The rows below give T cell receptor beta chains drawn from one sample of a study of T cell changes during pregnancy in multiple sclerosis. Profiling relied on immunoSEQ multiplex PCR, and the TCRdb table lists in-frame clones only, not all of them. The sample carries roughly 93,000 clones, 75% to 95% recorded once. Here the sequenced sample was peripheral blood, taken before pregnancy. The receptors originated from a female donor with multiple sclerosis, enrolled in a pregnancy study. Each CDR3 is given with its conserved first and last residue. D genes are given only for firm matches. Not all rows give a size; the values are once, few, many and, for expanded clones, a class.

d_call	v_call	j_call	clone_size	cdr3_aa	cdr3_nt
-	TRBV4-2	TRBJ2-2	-	CASSQDPSDWITGELFF	TGTGCCAGCAGCCAAGATCCTAGCGATTGGATTACCGGGGAGCTGTTTTTT
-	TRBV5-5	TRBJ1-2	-	CASSLQHREYYGYTF	TGTGCCAGCAGCCTACAACACAGGGAGTACTATGGCTACACCTTC
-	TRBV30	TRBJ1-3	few	CAWSAGTGNTIYF	TGTGCCTGGAGTGCAGGGACTGGAAACACCATATATTTT
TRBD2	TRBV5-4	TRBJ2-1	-	CASSLWGLAGRRTYNEQFF	TGTGCCAGCAGCTTGTGGGGACTAGCGGGGAGGCGAACCTACAATGAGCAGTTCTTC
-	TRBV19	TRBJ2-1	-	CASSIRSDNEQFF	TGTGCCAGTAGTATTCGGTCTGACAATGAGCAGTTCTTC
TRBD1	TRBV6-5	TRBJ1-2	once	CATSRQGSNGYTF	TGTGCCACTTCAAGACAGGGCTCGAATGGCTACACCTTC
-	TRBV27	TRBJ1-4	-	CASKGRGFTTNEKLFF	TGTGCCAGCAAAGGGAGGGGCTTCACAACTAATGAAAAACTGTTTTTT
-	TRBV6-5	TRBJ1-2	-	CASRGTSSGYTF	TGTGCCAGCAGAGGGACATCTAGTGGCTACACCTTC
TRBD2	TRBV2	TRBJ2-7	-	CASSEFSGRAFPPGEQYF	TGTGCCAGCAGTGAATTTTCCGGGAGGGCCTTTCCTCCGGGCGAGCAGTACTTC
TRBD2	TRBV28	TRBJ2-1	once	CASRLVSGRANNEQFF	TGTGCCAGCAGATTGGTTAGCGGGAGGGCAAACAATGAGCAGTTCTTC